This paragraph reports one T cell receptor beta chain. Its specificity is unknown. The sample comes from a study of T cells in Graves' hyperthyroidism and ophthalmopathy. Overall study findings and caveats: Blood samples included most of the expanded thyroid clonotypes exceeding 0.001.

Germline-derived CDR1 and CDR2 are SGHDT and YYEEEE. V was clipped by 4 bases and J by 8 bases; unmatched bases: 4. The CDR3 is 14 amino acids. From RNA transcripts, TCR beta CDR3 regions were amplified. First-round RT-PCR of the TCR CDR3 relied on the HTBI primer set. TCRdb called the multiplex PCR reads again in MiXCR, with one record for every CDR3 protein. The data show a few hundred thousand distinct CDR3 sequences, more than 15% seen once. The clonotype was recovered from a woman under 30 with Graves' ophthalmopathy. Sequencing input: blood. The rearrangement uses TRBV5-6 and TRBJ1-4, with 11 bases that match TRBD1. The CDR3 coding sequence is TGTGCCAGCAGCGTGGACAGGGGGCGAGAAAAACTGTTTTTT. It yields the protein CASSVDRGREKLFF.